The 32 T cell receptor beta chains in this list originate from one sample, sequenced in a study of T cells after yellow fever vaccination. Each CDR3 protein gets one entry after TCRdb re-called the 5' RACE reads with MiXCR. The sample shows about 510,000 distinct CDR3 sequences, 21% of them seen only once. The sequencing used PBMCs, collected 21 days after the first yellow fever vaccination. The source of these receptors is a man aged 18 to 29 who received the YFV17D yellow fever vaccine.

This clonotype occurred a few times. The chain couples TRBV20-1 to TRBJ2-5, with 11 bases lining up with TRBD2. Germline V gene sequence: CDR1 DFQATT, CDR2 SNEGSKA (reference sequence). The CDR3 extends over 15 amino acids. The V and J ends lost 6 bases and 4 bases, in that order; junction bases with no gene match: 10. CDR3 nucleotide sequence: TGCAGTGCCAGTACTAGCGGGGGACCAAGAGAGACCCAGTACTTC. Residues: CSASTSGGPRETQYF.

The chain uses TRBV7-9 and TRBJ2-2, with TRBD1 matching 7 bases. The CDR3 loop spans 15 amino acids. From germline, CDR1 is SEHNR and CDR2 FQNEAQ (reference sequence). After removal of 3 bases from V and 2 bases from J, the junction contained 3 bases not matched to a gene. CDR3: CASSFRDSNTGELFF. The CDR3 DNA follows: TGTGCCAGCAGCTTCCGGGACAGTAACACCGGGGAGCTGTTTTTT.

This CDR3 is CASSPQGAQDYGYTF. The CDR3 DNA sequence: TGTGCCAGCAGTCCACAGGGGGCGCAGGACTATGGCTACACCTTC. V usage is TRBV12-3 or TRBV12-4 and J usage is TRBJ1-2, with 9 bases fitting TRBD1. CDR3 size: 15 residues. After removal of 5 bases from V and 3 bases from J, the junction contained 7 bases not matched to a gene.

This sequence joins TRBV7-9 and TRBJ1-5, with D possibly TRBD1 on 6 matching bases. Germline-derived CDR1 and CDR2 are SEHNR and FQNEAQ (reference sequence). V was pared by 8 bases and J by 5 bases, with 13 bases between. The CDR3 runs 13 residues. CDR3 nucleotide sequence: TGTGCCAGCGCGGAGCAGGGGTATCAGCCCCAGCATTTT. Translation gives CASAEQGYQPQHF.

This clonotype was counted a few times. The chain couples TRBV28 to TRBJ1-6; D is perhaps TRBD1 (5 bases). Germline CDR1 reads MDHEN; CDR2 reads SYDVKM. The V gene lost 3 bases and the J gene lost 9 bases, with 12 bases spanning the gap. CDR3 size: 14 residues. CDR3 residues: CASSFWGGSSPLHF. The CDR3 DNA reads as TGTGCCAGCAGTTTTTGGGGGGGAAGTTCACCCCTCCACTTT.

The chain carries TRBV7-2 and TRBJ1-5; 7 positions match TRBD1. The CDR3 contains 17 residues. The V segment lost 5 bases and the J segment 0 bases; nucleotides outside the gene matches: 10. Germline V gene lookup returns CDR1 SGHTA and CDR2 FQGNSA. The chain's CDR3 is CASSPGTAIYSNQPQHF. DNA for the CDR3: TGTGCCAGCAGCCCCGGGACAGCAATCTATAGCAATCAGCCCCAGCATTTT.

This clonotype turned up a few times. This chain links TRBV3-1 with TRBJ2-3; tentative D call: TRBD1 (6 bases). This CDR3 contains 20 residues. The V end was cut by 1 base, the J end by 3 bases, with 26 bases between. The V gene's germline CDR1 is LGHDT and CDR2 YNNKEL (reference sequence). The CDR3 region has the DNA TGTGCCAGCAGCCAAGGGGCCCCTTTCGAAAACAGGGCGCCAACAGATACGCAGTATTTT. Translation gives CASSQGAPFENRAPTDTQYF.

This clonotype was detected a few times. This rearrangement joins TRBV29-1 to TRBJ2-1; 8 nucleotides line up with TRBD2. Trimming cost V 7 bases and J 11 bases; bases outside gene matches: 13. The CDR3 sequence is 13 residues long. CDR1 is SQVTM, CDR2 ANQGSEA, per germline. The CDR3 spells CSEVGTGGGKQFF. The CDR3 DNA is TGCAGCGAAGTAGGGACTGGCGGGGGGAAGCAGTTCTTC.

This clonotype was seen only a few times. The chain joins TRBV4-2 to TRBJ1-2; D may be TRBD1 (5 bases). Trimming shortened V by 1 base and J by 7 bases, and 13 bases separated the two germline ends. Per germline, CDR1 LGHNA and CDR2 YNFKEQ. The CDR3 is 14 residues long. The chain's CDR3 is CASSQVAGPGGYTF. As DNA, the CDR3 is TGTGCCAGCAGCCAAGTCGCGGGGCCAGGTGGCTACACCTTC.

This clonotype has a handful of counts. This rearrangement joins TRBV19 to TRBJ2-2; no definite D call. The CDR3 runs to 14 residues. Trimming cost V 3 bases and J 8 bases, with 13 bases left between them. The germline gives CDR1 LNHDA, CDR2 SQIVND (reference sequence). For the CDR3, the DNA is TGTGCCAGTAGTATTTTTTCGGGTTCTGGGGAGCTGTTTTTT. Protein: CASSIFSGSGELFF.

The rearrangement uses TRBV25-1 and TRBJ2-3; 9 nucleotides line up with TRBD1. The ends lost 5 bases at V and 6 bases at J; junction bases unmatched: 9. Germline V CDR1 and CDR2: MGHDK, SYGVNS. The CDR3 has 15 residues. As DNA, the CDR3 is TGTGCCAGCAGTCCCGGGACAGGGTGGATGGATACGCAGTATTTT. Amino acid sequence: CASSPGTGWMDTQYF.

This clonotype was found a few times. The chain recombines TRBV5-1 with TRBJ1-6; 10 bases match TRBD1. Germline CDR1 reads SGHRS; CDR2 reads YFSETQ. CDR3 length: 15 residues. V gave up 2 bases and J gave up 6 bases; unmatched junction bases: 2. The CDR3 DNA reads as TGCGCCAGCAGCTTCCGGGACAGGGGTAATTCACCCCTCCACTTT. It yields the protein CASSFRDRGNSPLHF. The entire variable domain, with the rest obtained from reference TRBV5-1 and TRBJ1-6, is as follows: KAGVTQTPRYLIKTRGQQVTLSCSPISGHRSVSWYQQTPGQGLQFLFEYFSETQRNKGNFPGRFSGRQFSNSRSEMNVSTLELGDSALYLCASSFRDRGNSPLHFGNGTRLTVT.

This clonotype was seen more than once but under ten times. The chain links TRBV14 to TRBJ2-1; 7 positions match TRBD1. The CDR3 consists of 16 residues. The V gene end was trimmed by 4 bases and the J gene end by 4 bases; junction bases not matched to a gene: 10. Germline CDR1 reads SGHDN; CDR2 reads FVKESK. CDR3 DNA sequence: TGTGCCAGCAGCCGCACCAAGGGGGCTATATACAATGAGCAGTTCTTC. Protein product: CASSRTKGAIYNEQFF.

This clonotype came up many times. The chain uses TRBV5-6 and TRBJ2-5, with D tentatively TRBD2 (6 bases). CDR1 SGHDT and CDR2 YYEEEE come from the germline V gene. This CDR3 comprises 13 residues. The V end lost 4 bases, the J end lost 5 bases, and 12 bases lay between the germline ends. CDR3 DNA sequence: TGTGCCAGCAGCGAGGGACTTGCCGAGACCCAGTACTTC. It is translated as CASSEGLAETQYF.

CDR3 nucleotides: TGCAGTGCCGCCCCACCGACCCAGGGAGCAGAGACCCAGTACTTC. It translates to CSAAPPTQGAETQYF. The chain combines TRBV20-1 with TRBJ2-5; perhaps D is TRBD1 or TRBD2 (5 bases each). The germline CDR1 and CDR2 sequences are DFQATT and SNEGSKA (reference sequence). There are 15 residues in the CDR3. The V gene lost 6 bases and the J gene lost 4 bases, with 21 bases spanning the gap.

This clonotype was observed a few times. This chain links TRBV7-9 with TRBJ1-2, with 8 nucleotides matching TRBD1. This CDR3 is built from 15 residues. From germline, CDR1 is SEHNR and CDR2 FQNEAQ (reference sequence). V trimming: 4 bases; J trimming: 4 bases; junction bases outside the gene matches: 8. The chain's CDR3 is CASSSSRGRIYGYTF. CDR3 in DNA: TGTGCCAGCAGCTCCTCCAGGGGGCGCATCTATGGCTACACCTTC.

The chain is built from TRBV7-2 and TRBJ1-2, with a possible D match to TRBD1 (5 bases). Per the germline V gene, CDR1 is SGHTA and CDR2 is FQGNSA. This CDR3 spans 14 amino acids. Trimming removed 1 base from V and 6 bases from J, with 12 bases in between. CDR3 region: CASSLELAGNGYTF. The CDR3 DNA reads TGTGCCAGCAGCTTAGAGCTGGCAGGGAATGGCTACACCTTC.

The chain uses TRBV28 and TRBJ2-5; D is perhaps TRBD1 (6 bases). There are 12 residues in the CDR3. Trimming took 4 bases from V and 3 from J, leaving 6 bases between them. Per germline, CDR1 MDHEN and CDR2 SYDVKM. Here the CDR3 DNA reads TGTGCCAGCAGTTGGACAGAAGAGACCCAGTACTTC. Translation gives CASSWTEETQYF. Full variable domain (remainder filled in from reference TRBV28 and TRBJ2-5): DVKVTQSSRYLVKRTGEKVFLECVQDMDHENMFWYRQDPGLGLRLIYFSYDVKMKEKGDIPEGYSVSREKKERFSLILESASTNQTSMYLCASSWTEETQYFGPGTRLLVL.

The chain employs TRBV5-6 and TRBJ2-3, with D unclear. The CDR3 runs 13 residues. V lost 0 bases to trimming and J lost 4 bases, with 6 bases between them. The germline CDR1 and CDR2 sequences are SGHDT and YYEEEE. CDR3 protein: CASSLANSDTQYF. The CDR3 DNA sequence: TGTGCCAGCAGCTTGGCCAATTCAGATACGCAGTATTTT.

This clonotype was counted at least ten times. The chain couples TRBV10-3 to TRBJ2-6, with unresolved D. The V gene lost 3 bases and the J gene lost 2 bases, with 8 bases spanning the gap. This CDR3 is built from 15 residues. Germline V CDR1 and CDR2: ENHRY, SYGVKD. This CDR3 reads CAISDSFTGANVLTF. In DNA, the CDR3 is TGTGCCATCAGTGATAGTTTTACTGGGGCCAACGTCCTGACTTTC.

This rearrangement joins TRBV4-3 to TRBJ2-7; TRBD2 aligns across 9 bases. The junction had 6 bases not matched to a gene; V was cut back by 0 bases and J by 3 bases. The CDR3 consists of 16 residues. Germline assignment: CDR1 LGHNA and CDR2 YSLEER. The CDR3 coding sequence is TGCGCCAGCAGCCAAGATGAAACTAGCGGGTGCTACGAGCAGTACGTC. Protein product: CASSQDETSGCYEQYV.

This clonotype has only a few counts. The chain joins TRBV5-1 to TRBJ1-1, with 8 bases fitting TRBD1. There are 14 residues in the CDR3. CDR1 SGHRS and CDR2 YFSETQ come from the germline V gene. With 7 bases clipped from V and 1 base from J, the junction kept 6 bases outside the gene matches. Here the CDR3 reads CASFSGTGNTEAFF. DNA for the CDR3: TGCGCCAGCTTTTCCGGGACAGGGAACACTGAAGCTTTCTTT.

This clonotype was seen more than once but under ten times. V gene TRBV20-1 combines with J gene TRBJ2-5; D ambiguous. The CDR3 sequence is 12 residues long. Per germline, CDR1 DFQATT and CDR2 SNEGSKA (reference sequence). Trimming pared 5 bases from V and 2 bases from J, leaving 9 bases between. In DNA form, the CDR3 reads TGCAGTGCTGGTGTGGAACAAGAGACCCAGTACTTC. Amino acid sequence: CSAGVEQETQYF.

This clonotype occurred a few times. The J gene is TRBJ2-3, the V gene TRBV7-2, with 7 nucleotides matching TRBD1. Germline CDR1 and CDR2: SGHTA and FQGNSA. V dropped 6 bases and J dropped 2; count of bases not matched to a gene: 8. This CDR3 is built from 15 residues. CDR3: CASSKGALNTDTQYF. In DNA form, the CDR3 reads TGTGCCAGCAGTAAGGGGGCCCTAAACACAGATACGCAGTATTTT.

This clonotype was picked up many times. This chain links TRBV5-6 with TRBJ2-4; 7 bases are a match to TRBD2. The CDR3 runs to 15 residues. CDR1 SGHDT and CDR2 YYEEEE come from the germline V gene. V dropped 5 bases and J dropped 9; count of bases not matched to a gene: 14. The CDR3 sequence: CASSNNLAAGGIQYF. DNA of the CDR3: TGTGCCAGCAGTAATAACCTAGCGGCCGGGGGCATTCAGTACTTC. The full variable domain, in which reference TRBV5-6 and TRBJ2-4 provide the parts outside the CDR3, is DAGVTQSPTHLIKTRGQQVTLRCSPKSGHDTVSWYQQALGQGPQFIFQYYEEEERQRGNFPDRFSGHQFPNYSSELNVNALLLGDSALYLCASSNNLAAGGIQYFGAGTRLSVL.

This rearrangement joins TRBV20-1 to TRBJ1-2, with D hard to call. The germline V gene has CDR1 DFQATT and CDR2 SNEGSKA (reference sequence). Trimming took off 1 base at V and 1 base at J, with 13 bases between the two ends. The CDR3 runs 15 residues. DNA of the CDR3: TGCAGTGCTAGAGTAGTCGAGTGGGGTAACTATGGCTACACCTTC. Encoded protein: CSARVVEWGNYGYTF.

This clonotype has just a few counts. The chain has TRBV6-5 and TRBJ1-4; tentatively, D is TRBD1 (6 bases). CDR3 length: 16 residues. Germline V CDR1 and CDR2: MNHEY, SVGAGI. V shed 2 bases and J shed 8 bases, with 18 bases lying between them. The CDR3 coding sequence is TGTGCCAGCAGTTACCCGGGAGGGGGGCCTGGCGAAAAACTGTTTTTT. Its protein is CASSYPGGGPGEKLFF.

A few counts support this clonotype. This chain uses TRBV20-1 with TRBJ1-2; 7 nucleotides line up with TRBD1. This CDR3 has 13 amino acids. Germline values: CDR1 DFQATT, CDR2 SNEGSKA (reference sequence). The V gene end was trimmed by 8 bases and the J gene end by 4 bases; junction bases not matched to a gene: 10. The CDR3 loop is CSTSRGLLYGYTF. The CDR3, as DNA: TGCAGTACCTCAAGGGGGCTCCTCTATGGCTACACCTTC.

Many counts were recorded for this clonotype. The CDR3 DNA reads TGTGCCAGCAGTTACATACTGGAGACCCAGTACTTC. It specifies CASSYILETQYF. The gene calls are TRBV6-6 and TRBJ2-5; unclear D gene. Germline-derived CDR1 and CDR2 are MNHNY and SVGAGI (reference sequence). V gave up 2 bases and J gave up 5 bases, with 6 bases separating them. This CDR3 has 12 residues.

The rearrangement links TRBV19 to TRBJ1-6; 11 bases agree with TRBD1. V lost 6 bases to trimming and J lost 9 bases; unmatched junction nucleotides: 7. The CDR3 runs to 15 residues. Germline V gives CDR1 LNHDA, CDR2 SQIVND (reference sequence). Written as DNA, the CDR3 is TGTGCCAGTAGGAACGGACAGGGGGCGGGTTCACCCCTCCACTTT. Its protein is CASRNGQGAGSPLHF.

This clonotype was counted only a few times. The chain employs TRBV7-6 and TRBJ1-2; weak D call: TRBD1 (5 bases). The CDR3 is made up of 12 amino acids. V lost 5 bases, J lost 7 bases, and 11 bases lay in between. The germline V gene encodes CDR1 SGHVS and CDR2 FNYEAQ. The CDR3 region has the DNA TGTGCCAGCAGCCCCCTCCAGGGTGGCTACACCTTC. Translating it yields CASSPLQGGYTF.

This clonotype has only a few counts. The chain employs TRBV15 and TRBJ2-5, with D perhaps matching TRBD2 (6 bases). This CDR3 comprises 14 residues. V lost 0 bases and J lost 2, with 7 bases in between. Germline V gene sequence: CDR1 LNHNV, CDR2 YYDKDF (reference sequence). CDR3 sequence (DNA): TGTGCCACCAGCAGAGATGGGGGGCAAGAGACCCAGTACTTC. Encoded protein: CATSRDGGQETQYF.